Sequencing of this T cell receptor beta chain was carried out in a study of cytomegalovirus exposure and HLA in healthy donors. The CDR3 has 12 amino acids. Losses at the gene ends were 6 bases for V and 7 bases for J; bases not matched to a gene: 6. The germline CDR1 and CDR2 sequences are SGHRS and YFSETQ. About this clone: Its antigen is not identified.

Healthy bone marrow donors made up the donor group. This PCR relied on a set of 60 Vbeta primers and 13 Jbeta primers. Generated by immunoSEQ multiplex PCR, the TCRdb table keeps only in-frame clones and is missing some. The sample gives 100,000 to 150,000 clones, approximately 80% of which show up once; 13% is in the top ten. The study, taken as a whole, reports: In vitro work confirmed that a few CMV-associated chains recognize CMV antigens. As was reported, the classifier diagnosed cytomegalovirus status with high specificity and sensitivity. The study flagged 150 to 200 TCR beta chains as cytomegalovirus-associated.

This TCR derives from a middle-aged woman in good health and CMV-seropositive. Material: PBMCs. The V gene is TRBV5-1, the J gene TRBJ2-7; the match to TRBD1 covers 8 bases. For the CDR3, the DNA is TGCGCCAGCACACGGACAGGGCGTGAGCAGTACTTC. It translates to CASTRTGREQYF.